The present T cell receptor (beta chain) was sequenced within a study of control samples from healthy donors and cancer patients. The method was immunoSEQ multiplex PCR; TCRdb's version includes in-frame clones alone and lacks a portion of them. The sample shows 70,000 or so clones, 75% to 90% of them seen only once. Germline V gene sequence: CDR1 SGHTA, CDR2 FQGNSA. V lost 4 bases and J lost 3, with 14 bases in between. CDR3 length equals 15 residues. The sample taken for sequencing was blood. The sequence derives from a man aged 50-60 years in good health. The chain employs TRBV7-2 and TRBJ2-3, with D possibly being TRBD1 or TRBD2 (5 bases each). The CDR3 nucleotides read TGTGCCAGCAGCTCCGAGGGGAAAATTACAGATACGCAGTATTTT. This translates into CASSSEGKITDTQYF.